Sequencing of this TCR beta chain was carried out in a study of T cells in Graves' hyperthyroidism and ophthalmopathy. Amplified TCR beta CDR3 regions came from RNA transcripts. The HTBI primer set was used in a first-round RT-PCR of the TCR CDR3. MiXCR was run by TCRdb on the multiplex PCR reads, yielding one entry per CDR3 protein. In the table there are some 500,000 distinct CDR3 sequences, roughly a quarter of which are singletons. The CDR3 runs 16 residues. J gave up 7 bases and V 4 bases, and 10 bases lay outside the gene matches. General study results and limits: The blood repertoire included most of the expanded thyroid clonotypes above 0.001. Ophthalmopathy onset followed model prediction by a median about 6.5 months.

Ophthalmopathy patients had Clinical Activity Score at least 3, NOSPECS grade at least 4, duration under 3 months. The study excluded patients with uncontrolled infection, other autoimmune disease, pregnancy or lactation. On this clonotype: Its antigen is still unknown.

The J gene is TRBJ1-5, the V gene TRBV12-3 or TRBV12-4, with 10 nucleotides matching TRBD1. Input material: blood. The sequence was obtained from a woman aged 25 to 39 with Graves' ophthalmopathy. The CDR3 sequence is CASSSPGTGDRQPQHF. The DNA for the CDR3 is TGTGCCAGCAGTTCCCCCGGGACAGGGGATCGACAGCCCCAGCATTTT.